What follows are 7 T cell receptor beta chains derived from one specimen sequenced in a study of T cell changes during pregnancy in multiple sclerosis. Produced via immunoSEQ multiplex PCR; TCRdb's table is partial and in-frame only. The sample lists fewer than 40,000 clones; roughly 90% were seen once. The sample here was CD8+ T cells from peripheral blood mononuclear cells, taken after pregnancy. The receptors come from a female donor with multiple sclerosis, enrolled in a pregnancy study.

The chain combines TRBV4-1 with TRBJ1-1, with a possible D match to TRBD1 (5 bases). From germline, CDR1 is MGHRA and CDR2 YSYEKL. V was cut by 1 base and J by 4 bases, with 10 bases left in between. The CDR3 covers 14 residues. The CDR3 here is CASSQVGGGTEAFF. The CDR3 DNA is TGCGCCAGCAGCCAAGTTGGCGGGGGCACTGAAGCTTTCTTT.

The rearrangement joins TRBV6-4 to TRBJ1-1; D perhaps matches TRBD1 (6 bases). Germline CDR1 and CDR2: MRHNA and SNTAGT. The CDR3 runs 13 residues. The V gene lost 0 bases and the J gene lost 4 bases, with 6 bases spanning the gap. CDR3 in DNA: TGTGCCAGCAGTGACTCAGGGGGCACTGAAGCTTTCTTT. Encoded protein: CASSDSGGTEAFF.

The chain couples TRBV27 to TRBJ1-5; 7 positions match TRBD1. The CDR3 runs 14 residues. The trim removed 4 bases at V and 4 bases at J, leaving 4 bases unmatched. The V gene's germline CDR1 is MNHEY and CDR2 SMNVEV (reference sequence). This chain's CDR3 is CASSSPGQNQPQHF. CDR3 sequence (DNA): TGTGCCAGCAGTTCTCCGGGACAGAATCAGCCCCAGCATTTT.

The CDR3 loop is CASSLGIGGGEQFF. CDR3 nucleotides: TGTGCCAGCAGCTTGGGGATCGGGGGAGGGGAGCAGTTCTTC. V and J are TRBV5-6 and TRBJ2-1, with 7 positions matching TRBD2. Per germline, CDR1 SGHDT and CDR2 YYEEEE. Unmatched junction bases numbered 7, after V lost 0 bases and J lost 10 bases. The CDR3 is 14 residues long.

CDR3 residues: CASSISGGAGIGELFF. DNA for the CDR3: TGTGCCAGCAGCATCTCAGGGGGCGCCGGGATCGGGGAGCTGTTTTTT. The V call is TRBV5-4, the J call TRBJ2-2; 8 bases align to TRBD1. The germline V gene encodes CDR1 SGHNT and CDR2 YYREEE (reference sequence). The CDR3 is 16 amino acids. V lost 4 bases and J lost 7; bases outside the gene matches: 12. Complete variable domain (other parts from reference TRBV5-4 and TRBJ2-2): ETGVTQSPTHLIKTRGQQVTLRCSSQSGHNTVSWYQQALGQGPQFIFQYYREEENGRGNFPPRFSGLQFPNYSSELNVNALELDDSALYLCASSISGGAGIGELFFGEGSRLTVL.

The CDR3 DNA reads as TGTGCCAGCAGTCCGGAGCTGTTAACTAATGAAAAACTGTTTTTT. It yields the protein CASSPELLTNEKLFF. The rearrangement links TRBV27 to TRBJ1-4; D unresolved. CDR1 is MNHEY, CDR2 SMNVEV, per germline (reference sequence). The CDR3 runs to 15 residues. V was pared by 5 bases and J by 1 base, with 11 bases between.

V usage is TRBV6-6 and J usage is TRBJ1-2, with 7 bases fitting TRBD1. The germline V gene has CDR1 MNHNY and CDR2 SVGAGI (reference sequence). V lost 2 bases to trimming and J lost 9 bases; unmatched junction nucleotides: 3. The CDR3 has 12 residues. In DNA, the CDR3 is TGTGCCAGCAGTTACGACAGGGCTAGCTACACCTTC. It yields the protein CASSYDRASYTF.